Following are 22 T cell receptor beta chains from one sample sequenced in a study of T cell responses to AZD1222 COVID-19 vaccine. Data came from immunoSEQ multiplex PCR; TCRdb stores just in-frame clones and leaves some out. The table includes more than 85,000 clones, about 90% detected once. The sample was peripheral blood, taken on day 0 of AZD1222 vaccination. The receptors were gathered from an adult in good health.

The chain uses TRBV12-3 or TRBV12-4 and TRBJ1-3; D is undetermined. The CDR3 is 10 residues long. The V end was cut by 6 bases, the J end by 5 bases, with 2 bases between. Written as DNA, the CDR3 is TGTGCCAGCAGCCGAAACACCATATATTTT. It codes for CASSRNTIYF.

The chain uses TRBV30 and TRBJ2-1; D is undetermined. The CDR3 has 15 residues. The germline CDR1 and CDR2 sequences are GTSNPN and SVGIG (reference sequence). The V and J ends lost 0 bases and 6 bases respectively, with 15 bases between them. In nucleotides, the CDR3 is TGTGCCTGGAGTGTACCTGTGCGGCTTTCCAATGAGCAGTTCTTC. As protein: CAWSVPVRLSNEQFF. The full variable domain, its missing parts supplied by reference TRBV30 and TRBJ2-1, is SQTIHQWPATLVQPVGSPLSLECTVEGTSNPNLYWYRQAAGRGLQLLFYSVGIGQISSEVPQNLSASRPQDRQFILSSKKLLLSDSGFYLCAWSVPVRLSNEQFFGPGTRLTVL.

The chain couples TRBV6-5 to TRBJ2-3; D is unclear. The germline gives CDR1 MNHEY, CDR2 SVGAGI. Trimming cost V 3 bases and J 6 bases, with 19 bases left between them. This CDR3 spans 16 amino acids. CDR3 amino acids: CASSYQDPEVGDTQYF. In DNA form, the CDR3 reads TGTGCCAGCAGTTATCAGGACCCCGAAGTTGGGGATACGCAGTATTTT.

This clone appeared a single time. The V call is TRBV9, the J call TRBJ1-2, with 8 bases identical to TRBD1. V was pared by 3 bases and J by 4 bases, with 5 bases of the junction left unmatched. The germline gives CDR1 SGDLS, CDR2 YYNGEE. CDR3 length: 14 residues. Here the CDR3 DNA reads TGTGCCAGCAGCGCCTCCGGGACAGGCTATGGCTACACCTTC. Protein: CASSASGTGYGYTF.

V usage is TRBV30 and J usage is TRBJ1-2; no firm D call. The germline V gene encodes CDR1 GTSNPN and CDR2 SVGIG (reference sequence). The CDR3 consists of 13 residues. Trimming took off 0 bases at V and 4 bases at J, with 9 bases between the two ends. DNA for the CDR3: TGTGCCTGGAGTGTGTACTCTTTCTATGGCTACACCTTC. This codes for CAWSVYSFYGYTF.

This sequence joins TRBV19 and TRBJ1-1; D remains ambiguous. V lost 8 bases to trimming and J lost 1 base, with 11 bases between them. Germline CDR1 reads LNHDA; CDR2 reads SQIVND (reference sequence). The CDR3 spans 13 residues. Here the CDR3 DNA reads TGTGCCAGTTGTGCTAAGAGGAACACTGAAGCTTTCTTT. This translates into CASCAKRNTEAFF.

This chain links TRBV5-1 with TRBJ2-2; weak D call: TRBD1 (5 bases). Germline V gene lookup returns CDR1 SGHRS and CDR2 YFSETQ. Trimming stripped 0 bases from V and 5 bases from J, with 11 bases between. The CDR3 runs 15 residues. The CDR3 sequence: CASSLDRLGTGELFF. In DNA form, the CDR3 reads TGCGCCAGCAGCTTGGACAGGCTGGGTACCGGGGAGCTGTTTTTT.

The rearrangement joins TRBV11-2 to TRBJ1-4; D gene uncertain. V shed 1 base and J shed 7 bases, with 13 bases lying between them. Germline CDR1 reads SGHAT; CDR2 reads FQNNGV. This CDR3 has 15 amino acids. CDR3 nucleotide sequence: TGTGCCAGCAGCTTAGTGGCCGATTGGAGTGAAAAACTGTTTTTT. Translating gives CASSLVADWSEKLFF.

CDR3 bases: TGTGCCGGGCGGGACACTTTGAACACCGGGGAGCTGTTTTTT. It specifies CAGRDTLNTGELFF. The chain has TRBV19 and TRBJ2-2; TRBD1 or TRBD2 may be the D gene (6 bases each). CDR3 length: 14 amino acids. The V and J ends lost 11 bases and 1 base respectively, with 14 bases between them. The germline V gene has CDR1 LNHDA and CDR2 SQIVND (reference sequence).

The CDR3 DNA sequence: TGTGCCAGCAGGGTGGACAGATCCCTTAATTCACCCCTCCACTTT. Its translation: CASRVDRSLNSPLHF. The gene calls are TRBV7-9 and TRBJ1-6; TRBD1 is a possible D gene (6 bases). Looked up from germline, CDR1 is SEHNR and CDR2 is FQNEAQ (reference sequence). This CDR3 is built from 15 residues. Trimming removed 6 bases at V and 6 bases at J, with 15 bases between.

The chain carries TRBV27 and TRBJ1-6; 9 positions match TRBD1. V shed 8 bases and J 6 bases; nucleotides not matched to a gene: 2. Germline-derived CDR1 and CDR2 are MNHEY and SMNVEV (reference sequence). The CDR3 length is 13 residues. For the CDR3, the DNA is TGTGCCAGCGGGGACAGGGTTAATTCACCCCTCCACTTT. Its translation is CASGDRVNSPLHF.

V is TRBV6-5 and J is TRBJ1-2; 11 positions match TRBD1. In germline, CDR1 is MNHEY, CDR2 SVGAGI. After removal of 6 bases from V and 5 bases from J, the junction contained 5 bases not matched to a gene. CDR3 size: 14 residues. As DNA, the CDR3 is TGTGCCAGCAGCGAGGACAGGGGGCTATATGGCTACACCTTC. The encoded protein is CASSEDRGLYGYTF.

The chain is built from TRBV7-9 and TRBJ1-2; D not resolved. The V and J ends lost 6 bases and 4 bases respectively, with 9 bases between them. In germline, CDR1 is SEHNR, CDR2 FQNEAQ (reference sequence). The CDR3 length is 12 residues. CDR3 protein: CASRDGVYGYTF. The CDR3 DNA reads as TGTGCCAGCAGGGACGGAGTCTATGGCTACACCTTC.

The chain is built from TRBV7-2 and TRBJ1-5; D is ambiguous. CDR3 size: 13 residues. V lost 4 bases and J lost 5, with 9 bases in between. CDR1 is SGHTA, CDR2 FQGNSA, per germline. CDR3 protein: CASSYRRDQPQHF. The CDR3 nucleotides read TGTGCCAGCAGCTACAGAAGGGATCAGCCCCAGCATTTT.

The chain joins TRBV28 to TRBJ1-4, with 7 bases identical to TRBD1. The trim removed 4 bases at V and 0 bases at J, leaving 20 bases unmatched. There are 21 residues in the CDR3. Germline values: CDR1 MDHEN, CDR2 SYDVKM. In DNA form, the CDR3 reads TGTGCCAGCAGTTCCTCCCCCCTCCTGAGACAGGGTTATACAACTAATGAAAAACTGTTTTTT. Amino acid sequence: CASSSSPLLRQGYTTNEKLFF.

This clone appeared a few times. V gene TRBV25-1 combines with J gene TRBJ1-5, with 10 nucleotides matching TRBD1. The germline V gene encodes CDR1 MGHDK and CDR2 SYGVNS. This CDR3 comprises 16 residues. V was clipped by 4 bases and J by 2 bases; unmatched bases: 5. CDR3 amino acids: CASSGRQGACNQPQHF. The CDR3 bases are TGTGCCAGCAGTGGGAGACAGGGGGCGTGCAATCAGCCCCAGCATTTT.

This clone has a handful of counts. The V gene is TRBV28, the J gene TRBJ1-5, with unresolved D. CDR1 is MDHEN and CDR2 is SYDVKM in the germline V gene. This CDR3 is built from 14 residues. V was trimmed by 3 bases and J by 1 base, leaving 7 bases between them. The CDR3 DNA follows: TGTGCCAGCAGTTTTCGCTCCAGCAATCAGCCCCAGCATTTT. It translates to CASSFRSSNQPQHF.

The CDR3 spells CASSLWTGYGYTF. In DNA, the CDR3 is TGTGCCAGCAGTTTATGGACAGGCTATGGCTACACCTTC. The V and J genes are TRBV28 and TRBJ1-2, with a tentative D call TRBD1 (6 bases). Germline values: CDR1 MDHEN, CDR2 SYDVKM. Trimming removed 0 bases from V and 4 bases from J, with 6 bases in between. The CDR3 has 13 residues.

This chain uses TRBV28 with TRBJ1-4, with TRBD1 matching 8 bases. The CDR3 contains 15 residues. V lost 6 bases, J lost 8 bases, and 11 bases stayed unmatched. Germline CDR1 and CDR2: MDHEN and SYDVKM. The CDR3 reads CASSPPTGVGEKLFF. The CDR3 DNA reads as TGTGCCAGCAGCCCGCCGACAGGGGTTGGCGAAAAACTGTTTTTT.

This rearrangement joins TRBV4-1 to TRBJ2-7, with D possibly being TRBD1 (6 bases). The germline V and J ends were trimmed by 4 bases and 3 bases, with 13 bases remaining between them. From germline, CDR1 is MGHRA and CDR2 YSYEKL. This CDR3 spans 14 amino acids. DNA of the CDR3: TGCGCCAGCAGCCCAGCAGGGGCAGACTACGAGCAGTACTTC. Its translation: CASSPAGADYEQYF.

The chain uses TRBV5-1 and TRBJ2-7; 7 nucleotides match TRBD1. The CDR3 has 15 residues. Germline CDR1 and CDR2: SGHRS and YFSETQ. V shed 3 bases and J 0 bases; nucleotides not matched to a gene: 6. The CDR3 DNA sequence: TGCGCCAGCAGCTCCGGGACAGACCTCTCCTACGAGCAGTACTTC. Encoded protein: CASSSGTDLSYEQYF.

V is TRBV5-1 and J is TRBJ1-1; D might be TRBD1 (6 bases). The V end lost 0 bases, the J end lost 3 bases, and 6 bases lay between the germline ends. Germline lookup yields CDR1 SGHRS and CDR2 YFSETQ. This CDR3 is built from 13 residues. Here the CDR3 DNA reads TGCGCCAGCAGCTTGGGGACAGACACTGAAGCTTTCTTT. The encoded protein is CASSLGTDTEAFF.